This TCR beta chain was obtained from a study of monozygotic twins with inflammatory bowel disease. Concerning this clonotype itself: Its matching antigen is unknown.

Broader study findings: Fewer clonotypes were shared with others by IBD patients than by healthy twins, especially with disease activity. Resolution of different T cell subtypes was not achieved. Twins with IBD were found to have lower TCRbeta diversity (inverse Simpson) than healthy co-twins.

Germline lookup yields CDR1 SEHNR and CDR2 FQNEAQ (reference sequence). The CDR3 totals 13 residues. RNA in its total form was extracted from whole blood, and T cells were not sorted. TCRdb processed the 5' RACE reads again and assigns one entry to each CDR3 protein, with no DNA. This sample's table reports about 200,000 distinct CDR3 sequences. Sequenced input: blood. The clonotype originates from a human donor with ulcerative colitis or Crohn's disease, or a healthy co-twin of an affected twin (not recorded which). V is TRBV7-9 and J is TRBJ2-1; TCRdb proposes TRBD1, but this gene call is untestable without DNA. CDR3 loop: CATSGGRSNEQFF. Using reference TRBV7-9 and TRBJ2-1 for the parts outside the CDR3, the full variable domain is DTGVSQNPRHKITKRGQNVTFRCDPISEHNRLYWYRQTLGQGPEFLTYFQNEAQLEKSRLLSDRFSAERPKGSFSTLEIQRTEQGDSAMYLCATSGGRSNEQFFGPGTRLTVL.